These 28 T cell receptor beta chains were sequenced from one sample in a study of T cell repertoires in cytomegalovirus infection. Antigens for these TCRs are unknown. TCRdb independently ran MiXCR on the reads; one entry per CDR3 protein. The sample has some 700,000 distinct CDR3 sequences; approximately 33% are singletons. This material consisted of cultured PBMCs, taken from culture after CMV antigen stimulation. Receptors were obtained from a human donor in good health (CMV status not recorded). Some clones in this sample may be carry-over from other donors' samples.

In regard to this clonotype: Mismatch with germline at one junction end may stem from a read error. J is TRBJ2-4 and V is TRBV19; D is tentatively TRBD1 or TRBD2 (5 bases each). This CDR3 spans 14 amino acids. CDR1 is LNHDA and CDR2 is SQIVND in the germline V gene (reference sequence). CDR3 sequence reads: CASRNQGAQNIQYF. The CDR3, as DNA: TGTGCCAGTCGAAATCAGGGAGCCCAAAACATTCAGTACTTC.

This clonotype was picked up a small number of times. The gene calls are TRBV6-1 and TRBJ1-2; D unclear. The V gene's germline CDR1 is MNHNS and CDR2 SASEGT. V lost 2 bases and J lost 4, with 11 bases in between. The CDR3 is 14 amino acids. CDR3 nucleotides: TGTGCCAGCAGTGAACCTCGGACGGGCTATGGCTACACCTTC. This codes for CASSEPRTGYGYTF.

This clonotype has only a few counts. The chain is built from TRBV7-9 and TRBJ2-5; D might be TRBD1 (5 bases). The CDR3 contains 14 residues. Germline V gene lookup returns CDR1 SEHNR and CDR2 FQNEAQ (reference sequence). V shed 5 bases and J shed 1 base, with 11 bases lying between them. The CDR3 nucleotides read TGTGCCAGCAGCGGCAGGGTTGGCCAAGAGACCCAGTACTTC. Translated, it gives CASSGRVGQETQYF.

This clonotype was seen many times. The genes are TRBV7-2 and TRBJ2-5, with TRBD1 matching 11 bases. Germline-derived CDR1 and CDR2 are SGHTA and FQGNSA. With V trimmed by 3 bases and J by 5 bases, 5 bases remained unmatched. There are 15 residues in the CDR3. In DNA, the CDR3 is TGTGCCAGCAGCTTCCCAGGACAGGGGGCTGAGACCCAGTACTTC. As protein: CASSFPGQGAETQYF.

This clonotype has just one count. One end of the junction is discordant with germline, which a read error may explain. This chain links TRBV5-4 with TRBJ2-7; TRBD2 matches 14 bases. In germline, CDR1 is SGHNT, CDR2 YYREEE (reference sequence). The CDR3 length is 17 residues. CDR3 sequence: CGSSPGLAGAGSYEQYF. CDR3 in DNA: TGTGGCAGCAGCCCGGGACTAGCGGGAGCGGGCTCCTACGAGCAGTACTTC.

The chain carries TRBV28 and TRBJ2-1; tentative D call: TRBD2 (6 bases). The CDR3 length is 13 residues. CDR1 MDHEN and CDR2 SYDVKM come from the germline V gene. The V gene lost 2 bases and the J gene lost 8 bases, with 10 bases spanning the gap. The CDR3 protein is CASSLVGEDEQFF. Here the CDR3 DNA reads TGTGCCAGCAGTTTAGTAGGGGAGGATGAGCAGTTCTTC. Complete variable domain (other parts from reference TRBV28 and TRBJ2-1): DVKVTQSSRYLVKRTGEKVFLECVQDMDHENMFWYRQDPGLGLRLIYFSYDVKMKEKGDIPEGYSVSREKKERFSLILESASTNQTSMYLCASSLVGEDEQFFGPGTRLTVL.

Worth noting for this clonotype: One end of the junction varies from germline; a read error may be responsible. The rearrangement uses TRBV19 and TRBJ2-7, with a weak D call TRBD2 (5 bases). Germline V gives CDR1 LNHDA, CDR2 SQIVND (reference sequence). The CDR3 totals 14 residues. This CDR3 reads CATSNRGVSYERYF. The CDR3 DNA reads TGTGCCACCTCAAACCGGGGAGTCTCCTACGAGCGGTACTTC. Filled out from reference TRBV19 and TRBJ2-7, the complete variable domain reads DGGITQSPKYLFRKEGQNVTLSCEQNLNHDAMYWYRQDPGQGLRLIYYSQIVNDFQKGDIAEGYSVSREKKESFPLTVTSAQKNPTAFYLCATSNRGVSYERYFGPGTRLTVT.

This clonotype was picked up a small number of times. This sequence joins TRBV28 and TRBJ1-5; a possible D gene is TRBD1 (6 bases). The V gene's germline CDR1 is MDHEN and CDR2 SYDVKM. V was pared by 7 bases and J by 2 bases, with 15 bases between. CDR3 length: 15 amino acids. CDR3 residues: CASTPGAHGNQPQHF. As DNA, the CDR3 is TGTGCCAGCACCCCAGGGGCGCACGGCAATCAGCCCCAGCATTTT.

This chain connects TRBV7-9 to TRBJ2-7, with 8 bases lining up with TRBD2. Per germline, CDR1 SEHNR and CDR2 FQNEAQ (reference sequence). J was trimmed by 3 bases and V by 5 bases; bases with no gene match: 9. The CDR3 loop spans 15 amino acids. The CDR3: CASSRGRGEVYEQYF. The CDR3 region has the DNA TGTGCCAGCAGCCGTGGGCGGGGGGAGGTCTACGAGCAGTACTTC.

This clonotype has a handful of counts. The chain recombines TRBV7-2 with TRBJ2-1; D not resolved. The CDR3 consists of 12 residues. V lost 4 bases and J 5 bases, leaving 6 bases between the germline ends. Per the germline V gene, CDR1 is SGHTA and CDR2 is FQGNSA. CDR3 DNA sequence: TGTGCCAGCAGCTCTTACCACAATGAGCAGTTCTTC. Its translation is CASSSYHNEQFF.

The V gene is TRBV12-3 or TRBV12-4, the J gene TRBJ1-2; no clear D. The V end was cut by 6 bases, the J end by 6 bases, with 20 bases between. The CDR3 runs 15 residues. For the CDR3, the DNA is TGTGCCAGCAGCCACACCGCGTTGGGCGAGAATGGCTACACCTTC. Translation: CASSHTALGENGYTF.

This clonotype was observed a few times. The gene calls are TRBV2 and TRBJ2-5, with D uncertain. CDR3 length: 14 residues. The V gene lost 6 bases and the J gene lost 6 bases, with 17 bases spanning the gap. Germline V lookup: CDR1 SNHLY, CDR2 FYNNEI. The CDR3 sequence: CASSMDPLEKTQYF. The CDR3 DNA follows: TGTGCCAGCAGCATGGACCCCCTGGAGAAGACCCAGTACTTC.

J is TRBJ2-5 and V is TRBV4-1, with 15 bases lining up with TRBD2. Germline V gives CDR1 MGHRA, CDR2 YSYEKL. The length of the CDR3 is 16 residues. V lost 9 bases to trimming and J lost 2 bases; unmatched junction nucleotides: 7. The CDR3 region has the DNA TGCGCCAGGAAAGGACTAGCGGGGGGGATGCAAGAGACCCAGTACTTC. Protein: CARKGLAGGMQETQYF.

DNA for the CDR3: TGTGCCAGCAGGAACTCAAATATAAATGAGCAGTTCTTC. Amino acid sequence: CASRNSNINEQFF. V is TRBV27 and J is TRBJ2-1; D call uncertain. Germline values: CDR1 MNHEY, CDR2 SMNVEV (reference sequence). The ends were cut back, 6 bases at V and 7 bases at J, with 13 bases in the middle. The CDR3 length is 13 residues.

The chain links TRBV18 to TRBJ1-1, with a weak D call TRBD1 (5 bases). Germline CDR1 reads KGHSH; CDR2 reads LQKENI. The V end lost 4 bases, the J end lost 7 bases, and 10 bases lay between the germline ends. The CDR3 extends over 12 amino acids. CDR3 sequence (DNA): TGTGCCAGCTCACGCGGGGGAGATGAAGCTTTCTTT. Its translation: CASSRGGDEAFF. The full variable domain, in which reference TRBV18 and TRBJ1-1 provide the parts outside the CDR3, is NAGVMQNPRHLVRRRGQEARLRCSPMKGHSHVYWYRQLPEEGLKFMVYLQKENIIDESGMPKERFSAEFPKEGPSILRIQQVVRGDSAAYFCASSRGGDEAFFGQGTRLTVV.

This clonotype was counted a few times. This CDR3 reads CASSTGTGYGYTF. The CDR3 DNA reads as TGTGCCAGCAGCACCGGGACAGGTTATGGCTACACCTTC. The chain has TRBV7-6 and TRBJ1-2, with 8 nucleotides matching TRBD1. The CDR3 length is 13 residues. Germline CDR1 is SGHVS and CDR2 is FNYEAQ. The V segment lost 5 bases and the J segment 5 bases; nucleotides outside the gene matches: 4. Filled out from reference TRBV7-6 and TRBJ1-2, the complete variable domain reads GAGVSQSPRYKVTKRGQDVALRCDPISGHVSLYWYRQALGQGPEFLTYFNYEAQQDKSGLPNDRFSAERPEGSISTLTIQRTEQRDSAMYRCASSTGTGYGYTFGSGTRLTVV.

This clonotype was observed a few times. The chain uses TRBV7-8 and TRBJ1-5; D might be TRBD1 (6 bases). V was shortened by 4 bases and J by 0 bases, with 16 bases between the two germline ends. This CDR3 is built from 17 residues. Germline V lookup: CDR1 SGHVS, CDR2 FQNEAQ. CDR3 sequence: CASSSKGGYYSNQPQHF. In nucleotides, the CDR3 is TGTGCCAGCAGCTCCAAGGGGGGGTACTATAGCAATCAGCCCCAGCATTTT.

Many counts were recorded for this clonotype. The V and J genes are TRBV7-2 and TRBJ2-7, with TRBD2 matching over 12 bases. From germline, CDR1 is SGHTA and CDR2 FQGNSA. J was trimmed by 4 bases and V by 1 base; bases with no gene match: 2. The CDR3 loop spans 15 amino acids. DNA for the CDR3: TGTGCCAGCAGCTTAGTGCTAGCGGGAGGGTACGAGCAGTACTTC. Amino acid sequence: CASSLVLAGGYEQYF.

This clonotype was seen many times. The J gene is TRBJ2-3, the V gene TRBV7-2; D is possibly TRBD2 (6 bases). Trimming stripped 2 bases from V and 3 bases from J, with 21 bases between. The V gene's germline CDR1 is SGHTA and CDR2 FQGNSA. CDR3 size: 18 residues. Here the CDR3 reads CASSLWEVVLAETDTQYF. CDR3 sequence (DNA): TGTGCCAGCAGCTTATGGGAGGTGGTTCTGGCGGAGACAGATACGCAGTATTTT.

CDR3 sequence: CASSLVGARTHEQFF. DNA of the CDR3: TGTGCCAGCAGCTTAGTCGGGGCGCGGACACATGAGCAGTTCTTC. The chain joins TRBV7-2 to TRBJ2-1, with D perhaps being TRBD1 or TRBD2 (5 bases each). The V gene's germline CDR1 is SGHTA and CDR2 FQGNSA. Trimming took off 1 base at V and 8 bases at J, with 15 bases between the two ends. The CDR3 contains 15 residues.

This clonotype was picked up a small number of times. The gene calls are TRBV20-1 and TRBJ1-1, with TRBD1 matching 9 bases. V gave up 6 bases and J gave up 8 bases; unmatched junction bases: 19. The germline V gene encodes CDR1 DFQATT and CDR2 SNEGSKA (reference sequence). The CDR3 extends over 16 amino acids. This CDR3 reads CSATKAVGQGGLEAFF. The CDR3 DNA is TGCAGTGCAACTAAGGCGGTGGGACAGGGAGGTTTGGAAGCTTTCTTT.

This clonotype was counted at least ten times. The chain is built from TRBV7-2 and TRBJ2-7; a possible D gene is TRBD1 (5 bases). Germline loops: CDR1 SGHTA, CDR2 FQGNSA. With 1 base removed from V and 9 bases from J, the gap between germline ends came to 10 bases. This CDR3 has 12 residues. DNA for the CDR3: TGTGCCAGCAGCTTAGAGTCCACAGGGCAGTACTTC. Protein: CASSLESTGQYF.

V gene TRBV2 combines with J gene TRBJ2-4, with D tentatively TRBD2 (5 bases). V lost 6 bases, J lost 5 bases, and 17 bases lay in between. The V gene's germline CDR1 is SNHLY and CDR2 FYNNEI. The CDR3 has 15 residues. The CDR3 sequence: CASSGAESVQNIQYF. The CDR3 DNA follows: TGTGCCAGCAGCGGAGCGGAGTCGGTCCAAAACATTCAGTACTTC.

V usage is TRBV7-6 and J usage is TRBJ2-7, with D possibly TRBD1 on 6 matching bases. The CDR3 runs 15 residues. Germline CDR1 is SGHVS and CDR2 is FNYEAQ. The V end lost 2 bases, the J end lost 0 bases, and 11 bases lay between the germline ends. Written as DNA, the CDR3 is TGTGCCAGCAGCTTATCTTTGACAGGCTCCTACGAGCAGTACTTC. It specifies CASSLSLTGSYEQYF. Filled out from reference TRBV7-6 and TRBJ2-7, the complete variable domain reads GAGVSQSPRYKVTKRGQDVALRCDPISGHVSLYWYRQALGQGPEFLTYFNYEAQQDKSGLPNDRFSAERPEGSISTLTIQRTEQRDSAMYRCASSLSLTGSYEQYFGPGTRLTVT.

As DNA, the CDR3 is TGTGCCAGCAGGGTGGACGGGAATGAGCAGTTCTTC. Residues: CASRVDGNEQFF. This chain links TRBV2 with TRBJ2-1, with D unresolved. With 6 bases removed from V and 7 bases from J, the gap between germline ends came to 10 bases. The CDR3 spans 12 residues. The germline V gene encodes CDR1 SNHLY and CDR2 FYNNEI.

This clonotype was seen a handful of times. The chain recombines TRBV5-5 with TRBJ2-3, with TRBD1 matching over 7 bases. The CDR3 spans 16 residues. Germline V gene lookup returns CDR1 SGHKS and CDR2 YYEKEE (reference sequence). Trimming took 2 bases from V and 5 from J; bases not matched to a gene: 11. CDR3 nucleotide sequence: TGTGCCAGCAGCTTTTCTGTGACAGGGCTGTTAGATACGCAGTATTTT. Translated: CASSFSVTGLLDTQYF.

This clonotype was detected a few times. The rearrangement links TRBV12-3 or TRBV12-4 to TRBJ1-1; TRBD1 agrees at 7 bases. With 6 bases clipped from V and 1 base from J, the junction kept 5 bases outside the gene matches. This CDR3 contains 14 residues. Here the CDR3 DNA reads TGTGCCAGCAGACTCTACAGGGGGAACACTGAAGCTTTCTTT. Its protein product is CASRLYRGNTEAFF.

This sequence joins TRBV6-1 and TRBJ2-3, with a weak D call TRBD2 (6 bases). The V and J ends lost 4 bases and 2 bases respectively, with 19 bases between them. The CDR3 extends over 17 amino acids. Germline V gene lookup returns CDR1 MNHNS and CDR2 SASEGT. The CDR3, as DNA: TGTGCCAGCAGTGTAATAGACCTAGCGAGGGCCACAGATACGCAGTATTTT. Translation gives CASSVIDLARATDTQYF.